This TCR beta chain was identified during a study of T-cell memory formation after mild COVID-19. Across the whole study: There were largely donor-specific TCR clusters.

MiXCR, run by TCRdb on the 5' RACE reads, gives a single entry per CDR3 protein. The sample holds around 500,000 distinct CDR3 sequences; roughly 18% are singletons and the top ten take approximately 13%. This CDR3 is 14 amino acids long. Germline-derived CDR1 and CDR2 are SGHTA and FQGNSA. V was trimmed by 4 bases and J by 4 bases, leaving 13 bases between them. This clonotype was seen at least ten times. Its antigen is as yet unknown. Findings of the study overall: Clones that contracted from day 15 to 85 had balanced CD4/CD8; later expanders were CD4+ biased. Most CD4+ clones that shrank were in CM and EM, while CD8+ ones turned up in EMRA. Cross-reactive memory seemingly joined, as some responding clones were found in pre-infection memory.

The genes are TRBV7-2 and TRBJ2-5; D not resolved. The sequence derives from an adult woman who had mild COVID-19 (a few samples of this study predate the infection). Cell type and time point are not known. Sequences were obtained from PBMCs or a T cell subset sorted from them (not recorded which). CDR3 region: CASSSKALGETQYF. In nucleotides, the CDR3 is TGTGCCAGCAGCTCAAAGGCCCTTGGAGAGACCCAGTACTTC.